The 14 T cell receptor beta chains below all came from one sample that was sequenced in a study of blood T cell repertoires in COVID-19. Clones were sequenced by immunoSEQ multiplex PCR, and TCRdb holds only the in-frame ones, with some missing. The sample consists of about 180,000 clones, 80% to 90% of them appearing once. Sequenced: peripheral blood. All receptors come from a human donor with active or convalescent COVID-19. The donor label of this sample is uncertain.

The gene calls are TRBV7-2 and TRBJ2-1; a weak D match, TRBD1 (5 bases). This CDR3 comprises 19 residues. Germline assignment: CDR1 SGHTA and CDR2 FQGNSA. V lost 3 bases, J lost 4 bases, and 25 bases lay in between. CDR3 in DNA: TGTGCCAGCAGCTTGTTCTTCCAGGGTCTGGCCGACCTGTACAATGAGCAGTTCTTC. Its protein product is CASSLFFQGLADLYNEQFF. The whole variable domain, remainder taken from reference TRBV7-2 and TRBJ2-1, is GAGVSQSPSNKVTEKGKDVELRCDPISGHTALYWYRQSLGQGLEFLIYFQGNSAPDKSGLPSDRFSAERTGGSVSTLTIQRTQQEDSAVYLCASSLFFQGLADLYNEQFFGPGTRLTVL.

This clone was seen a single time. The V and J genes are TRBV2 and TRBJ1-2; TRBD1 matches 7 bases. V lost 6 bases and J lost 4; bases outside the gene matches: 5. Germline lookup yields CDR1 SNHLY and CDR2 FYNNEI. CDR3 size: 13 residues. In DNA form, the CDR3 reads TGTGCCAGCAGCCAGGAGGGGGCCTATGGCTACACCTTC. As protein: CASSQEGAYGYTF. Full variable domain (rest looked up from reference TRBV2 and TRBJ1-2): EPEVTQTPSHQVTQMGQEVILRCVPISNHLYFYWYRQILGQKVEFLVSFYNNEISEKSEIFDDQFSVERPDGSNFTLKIRSTKLEDSAMYFCASSQEGAYGYTFGSGTRLTVV.

This clone was seen a single time. The chain carries TRBV12-3 or TRBV12-4 and TRBJ1-5; D remains unclear. This CDR3 is built from 12 residues. The germline V and J ends were trimmed by 6 bases and 7 bases, with 10 bases remaining between them. The CDR3, as DNA: TGTGCCAGCAGACAACCCAACCAGCCCCAGCATTTT. This encodes CASRQPNQPQHF.

In DNA form, the CDR3 reads TGTGCCAGCAGCGGGGGCGGGGCGGCTGGAAACACCATATATTTT. Protein sequence: CASSGGGAAGNTIYF. V gene TRBV9 combines with J gene TRBJ1-3, with D tentatively TRBD1 (5 bases). V was shortened by 3 bases and J by 2 bases, with 12 bases between the two germline ends. This CDR3 spans 15 amino acids. CDR1 and CDR2 from the germline V gene are SGDLS and YYNGEE.

This clone was observed once. The chain is built from TRBV3-1 (or the pseudogene TRBV3-2) and TRBJ2-3, with D possibly being TRBD2 (6 bases). The CDR3 runs to 14 residues. Trimming removed 8 bases at V and 2 bases at J, with 14 bases between. Germline lookup yields CDR1 LGHDT and CDR2 YNNKEL (reference sequence). The CDR3 protein is CASFSGVPTDTQYF. CDR3 DNA: TGTGCCAGCTTTTCGGGAGTTCCCACAGATACGCAGTATTTT.

The chain carries TRBV5-6 and TRBJ1-1, with a weak D call TRBD1 (5 bases). Trimming pared 3 bases from V and 5 bases from J, leaving 17 bases between. CDR1 SGHDT and CDR2 YYEEEE come from the germline V gene. The CDR3 contains 15 residues. CDR3 loop: CASSSMLSGGTEAFF. DNA of the CDR3: TGTGCCAGCAGCTCAATGTTGTCGGGGGGGACTGAAGCTTTCTTT. The full variable domain, with the rest looked up from reference TRBV5-6 and TRBJ1-1, is DAGVTQSPTHLIKTRGQQVTLRCSPKSGHDTVSWYQQALGQGPQFIFQYYEEEERQRGNFPDRFSGHQFPNYSSELNVNALLLGDSALYLCASSSMLSGGTEAFFGQGTRLTVV.

The chain joins TRBV19 to TRBJ1-1; the match to TRBD1 covers 7 bases. The CDR3 is made up of 14 amino acids. The ends lost 4 bases at V and 1 base at J; junction bases unmatched: 3. Germline V gene data show CDR1 as LNHDA and CDR2 as SQIVND (reference sequence). In DNA form, the CDR3 reads TGTGCCAGTAGTACCGGACAGGCGAACACTGAAGCTTTCTTT. This sequence encodes CASSTGQANTEAFF. The whole variable domain, filled in from reference TRBV19 and TRBJ1-1, reads DGGITQSPKYLFRKEGQNVTLSCEQNLNHDAMYWYRQDPGQGLRLIYYSQIVNDFQKGDIAEGYSVSREKKESFPLTVTSAQKNPTAFYLCASSTGQANTEAFFGQGTRLTVV.

This chain uses TRBV4-3 with TRBJ1-2, with 7 bases fitting TRBD1. Germline trimming cut 1 base from V and 6 bases from J; bases unmatched to any gene: 14. The CDR3 extends over 17 amino acids. CDR1 and CDR2 from the germline V gene are LGHNA and YSLEER. CDR3 region: CASSQASFPGQSNGYTF. DNA for the CDR3: TGCGCCAGCAGCCAAGCTAGTTTCCCGGGACAGAGCAATGGCTACACCTTC.

The V and J genes are TRBV28 and TRBJ1-2; 10 positions match TRBD1. From germline, CDR1 is MDHEN and CDR2 SYDVKM. Trimming cost V 5 bases and J 8 bases; bases outside gene matches: 8. The CDR3 length is 14 residues. As DNA, the CDR3 is TGTGCCAGCAGTCTCCGGGACAGGGGTTTGGGCTACACCTTC. Its protein is CASSLRDRGLGYTF.

This clone was seen once. J is TRBJ2-3 and V is TRBV9; 11 positions agree with TRBD2. This CDR3 comprises 16 residues. V was clipped by 0 bases and J by 6 bases; unmatched bases: 6. Germline V lookup: CDR1 SGDLS, CDR2 YYNGEE. The CDR3 region is CASSVGGVAGGDTQYF. In DNA, the CDR3 is TGTGCCAGCAGCGTAGGGGGAGTAGCGGGAGGGGATACGCAGTATTTT.

The chain carries TRBV6-6 and TRBJ1-1, with D possibly matching TRBD1 (5 bases). In germline, CDR1 is MNHNY, CDR2 SVGAGI (reference sequence). V lost 7 bases, J lost 1 base, and 7 bases lay in between. CDR3 length: 12 amino acids. CDR3 sequence (DNA): TGTGCCAGCAACGACAGGAACACTGAAGCTTTCTTT. It encodes CASNDRNTEAFF.

This chain connects TRBV5-6 to TRBJ2-5, with 8 bases aligning to TRBD1. J gave up 5 bases and V 5 bases, and 14 bases lay outside the gene matches. Germline CDR1 SGHDT, CDR2 YYEEEE. The CDR3 runs to 16 residues. CDR3 protein: CASSMIQGVLVETQYF. Here the CDR3 DNA reads TGTGCCAGCAGTATGATACAGGGGGTCCTCGTTGAGACCCAGTACTTC.

The J gene is TRBJ1-5, the V gene TRBV28, with a possible D match to TRBD1 (5 bases). The CDR3 loop spans 17 amino acids. V lost 5 bases and J lost 4, with 21 bases in between. Germline V gene sequence: CDR1 MDHEN, CDR2 SYDVKM. The CDR3 DNA is TGTGCCAGCAGTACCCATCATGGGGCAGGACCTAATCAGCCCCAGCATTTT. Protein product: CASSTHHGAGPNQPQHF.

This chain connects TRBV5-1 to TRBJ2-2, with D possibly being TRBD1 (7 bases). V was clipped by 2 bases and J by 1 base, with 18 bases between them. CDR1 SGHRS and CDR2 YFSETQ come from the germline V gene. The CDR3 runs to 18 residues. The CDR3 sequence: CASSFRRDSPMNTGELFF. The CDR3 DNA is TGCGCCAGCAGCTTTAGGAGGGACAGCCCCATGAACACCGGGGAGCTGTTTTTT.